Here is one T cell receptor beta chain with its context. As yet, its antigen is unknown. The data belong to a study of cytomegalovirus exposure and HLA in healthy donors. The CDR3 loop spans 13 amino acids. The ends lost 6 bases at V and 5 bases at J; junction bases unmatched: 7. Per germline, CDR1 SQVTM and CDR2 ANQGSEA. Both 60 Vbeta primers and 13 Jbeta primers went into the PCR. Using immunoSEQ multiplex PCR, the repertoire was profiled, and TCRdb retains in-frame clones only, with some absent. The sample carries about 160,000 clones, 65% to 90% recorded once. Study-wide results and limits: Previous analysis showed most TCR beta V segments were productive about 87% or about 30% of the time. Overall, approximately 150 TCR beta chains were annotated as cytomegalovirus-associated.

V and J are TRBV29-1 and TRBJ2-3; 8 nucleotides align to TRBD1. The receptor was isolated from a man between 45 and 60 years old in good health and CMV-seropositive. The specimen was PBMCs. CDR3 DNA sequence: TGCAGCGTCGTGCAGGGGGCTAAAGATACGCAGTATTTT. Protein sequence: CSVVQGAKDTQYF.